The entry below gives a single TCR beta chain sequence along with its context. The sample belongs to a study of T cell changes during pregnancy in multiple sclerosis. The CDR3 spans 14 residues. In germline, CDR1 is SGHTA, CDR2 FQGNSA. The V segment lost 4 bases and the J segment 4 bases; nucleotides outside the gene matches: 6. The data were produced by immunoSEQ multiplex PCR, yet TCRdb's version contains in-frame clones alone and is incomplete. The sample includes tens of thousands of clones, roughly nine tenths of them seen just once. The rearrangement links TRBV7-2 to TRBJ1-1, with 7 bases matching TRBD1. The source is a female donor with multiple sclerosis, enrolled in a pregnancy study. Sequencing used CD8+ T cells from peripheral blood mononuclear cells, obtained before pregnancy. In DNA form, the CDR3 reads TGTGCCAGCAGCTCCACATCAGGGGGCACTGAAGCTTTCTTT. It is translated as CASSSTSGGTEAFF. Combining the CDR3 with reference TRBV7-2 and TRBJ1-1 gives the whole variable domain GAGVSQSPSNKVTEKGKDVELRCDPISGHTALYWYRQSLGQGLEFLIYFQGNSAPDKSGLPSDRFSAERTGGSVSTLTIQRTQQEDSAVYLCASSSTSGGTEAFFGQGTRLTVV.